This T cell receptor beta chain was captured in a study of blood T cell repertoires in COVID-19. Under the authors' procedure: Estimation of nucleated cell counts relied on the amplification of reference gene primers. The repertoire was sequenced with immunoSEQ multiplex PCR; TCRdb's copy has only in-frame clones and lacks some. V and J calls and clone size are as listed in that table; D and trimming were resolved from the DNA. The table includes about 110,000 clones, approximately 80% detected once. The V gene's germline CDR1 is MNHEY and CDR2 SVGAGI. This CDR3 comprises 14 residues. Trimming cost V 6 bases and J 8 bases, with 16 bases left between them.

The rearrangement uses TRBV6-5 and TRBJ1-4; tentatively, D is TRBD1 (6 bases). The source material was peripheral blood. This sequence was found in a man between 70 and 80 years old with active or convalescent COVID-19. The CDR3 here is CASRETGVGEKLFF. As DNA, the CDR3 is TGTGCCAGCAGAGAGACAGGAGTGGGAGAAAAACTGTTTTTT.